The 32 T cell receptor beta chains given below trace back to one sample, sequenced in a study of Ad26.COV2.S vaccination and SARS-CoV-2 variants. Libraries were prepared by immunoSEQ multiplex PCR; TCRdb keeps only in-frame clonotypes and omits some of them. The sample includes roughly 500,000 clones, roughly nine tenths of them seen just once. Stated treatment: around 19 received Ad26.COV2.S at low or high dose, single or two shots; several received placebo; per-sample allocation not given. Collection of the samples took place on day 63 after the first injection of vaccine or placebo. The input for sequencing was peripheral blood, taken in a trial of Ad26.COV2.S vaccine versus placebo. The receptor source for this set is a person between 18 and 60 years old who received the Ad26.COV2.S COVID-19 vaccine or a placebo.

This chain connects TRBV2 to TRBJ1-5; D not resolved. Between the trimmed V and J ends, which lost 2 bases and 5 bases, there was a span of 10 bases. Germline CDR1 is SNHLY and CDR2 is FYNNEI. This CDR3 contains 14 residues. Written as DNA, the CDR3 is TGTGCCAGCAGTGAAACGGCAGGCTATCAGCCCCAGCATTTT. This translates into CASSETAGYQPQHF.

J is TRBJ2-3 and V is TRBV5-1; no reliable D call. Germline V lookup: CDR1 SGHRS, CDR2 YFSETQ. The V and J ends lost 4 bases and 6 bases respectively, with 12 bases between them. The CDR3 runs to 13 residues. CDR3 sequence (DNA): TGCGCCAGCAGCGCATTACCTCGGGATACGCAGTATTTT. Protein: CASSALPRDTQYF.

V gene TRBV6-5 combines with J gene TRBJ2-7; no clear D gene. The CDR3 covers 15 residues. Trimming left V 9 bases short and J 0 bases short, with 18 bases between. Per the germline V gene, CDR1 is MNHEY and CDR2 is SVGAGI. The CDR3 loop is CASSRTAASSYEQYF. CDR3 sequence (DNA): TGTGCCAGTTCCCGGACCGCCGCGAGCTCCTACGAGCAGTACTTC.

The chain joins TRBV7-9 to TRBJ2-1; the D gene is possibly TRBD2 (5 bases). CDR1 is SEHNR and CDR2 is FQNEAQ in the germline V gene (reference sequence). Trimming pared 3 bases from V and 8 bases from J, leaving 8 bases between. The CDR3 is made up of 12 amino acids. The CDR3 region has the DNA TGTGCCAGCAGCTTCGAGGGCTATGAGCAGTTCTTC. This gives the protein CASSFEGYEQFF. The entire variable domain, with the rest obtained from reference TRBV7-9 and TRBJ2-1, is as follows: DTGVSQNPRHKITKRGQNVTFRCDPISEHNRLYWYRQTLGQGPEFLTYFQNEAQLEKSRLLSDRFSAERPKGSFSTLEIQRTEQGDSAMYLCASSFEGYEQFFGPGTRLTVL.

This sequence joins TRBV4-3 and TRBJ2-2; 12 bases map to TRBD2. This CDR3 has 17 amino acids. Looked up from germline, CDR1 is LGHNA and CDR2 is YSLEER. V shed 3 bases and J 8 bases; nucleotides not matched to a gene: 10. CDR3 residues: CASSQSPSSGRAGELFF. CDR3 DNA sequence: TGCGCCAGCAGCCAGAGTCCGTCTAGCGGGAGGGCGGGGGAGCTGTTTTTT.

The rearrangement uses TRBV7-9 and TRBJ1-1, with D possibly being TRBD1 (5 bases). The CDR3 is 14 residues long. Trimming removed 6 bases at V and 3 bases at J, with 14 bases between. Germline V gene lookup returns CDR1 SEHNR and CDR2 FQNEAQ (reference sequence). The DNA of the CDR3 is TGTGCCAGCAGGACATCCGGGGGGGACACTGAAGCTTTCTTT. Protein: CASRTSGGDTEAFF.

In its sample, this clone was seen once. V usage is TRBV27 and J usage is TRBJ2-7, with 8 bases that match TRBD1. This CDR3 is built from 19 residues. The germline CDR1 and CDR2 sequences are MNHEY and SMNVEV (reference sequence). J lost 3 bases, V lost 1 base, and 17 bases had no gene match. The CDR3 region has the DNA TGTGCCAGCAGTTTATTGCACGGACAGGGTCAAATTTCGGTCTACGAGCAGTACTTC. Translated: CASSLLHGQGQISVYEQYF.

The chain joins TRBV10-1 to TRBJ1-1; D gene uncertain. The V and J ends lost 0 bases and 5 bases respectively, with 7 bases between them. There are 13 residues in the CDR3. The germline V gene has CDR1 WNHNN and CDR2 SYGVQD (reference sequence). The CDR3 DNA is TGCGCCAGCAGTGAGTCTGGTGGGACTGAAGCTTTCTTT. This encodes CASSESGGTEAFF.

The rearrangement joins TRBV20-1 to TRBJ1-1; D is uncertain. V lost 3 bases to trimming and J lost 4 bases, with 12 bases between them. The germline CDR1 and CDR2 sequences are DFQATT and SNEGSKA (reference sequence). This CDR3 contains 13 residues. CDR3 region: CSASLFGGTEAFF. The CDR3 bases are TGCAGTGCTAGTCTCTTTGGTGGCACTGAAGCTTTCTTT.

V gene TRBV21-1 combines with J gene TRBJ2-1. TRBV21-1 is a documented pseudogene. The CDR3 contains 16 residues. The CDR3 is CALIIKGEAYDNEQFF. The CDR3, as DNA: TGTGCCCTCATAATTAAGGGGGAGGCCTACGACAATGAGCAGTTCTTC.

This chain connects TRBV6-2 or TRBV6-3 to TRBJ1-6; TRBD1 matches at 9 bases. V dropped 6 bases and J dropped 4; count of bases not matched to a gene: 10. This CDR3 is built from 17 residues. In germline, CDR1 is MNHEY, CDR2 SVGEGT. For the CDR3, the DNA is TGTGCCAGCAGCTCCACCGGGACAGGGAGATATAATTCACCCCTCCACTTT. This codes for CASSSTGTGRYNSPLHF.

A remark on this clone: The same CDR3 arises from other DNA sequences in this sample as well. The genes are TRBV28 and TRBJ1-2; D is unclear. CDR1 MDHEN and CDR2 SYDVKM come from the germline V gene. V lost 3 bases, J lost 4 bases, and 3 bases lay in between. This CDR3 has 11 residues. The CDR3 DNA sequence: TGTGCCAGCAGTTTTATCTATGGCTACACCTTC. Its translation: CASSFIYGYTF.

This chain links TRBV15 with TRBJ1-5; D ambiguous. Trimming left V 3 bases short and J 2 bases short, with 5 bases between. There are 13 residues in the CDR3. Germline V CDR1 and CDR2: LNHNV, YYDKDF (reference sequence). CDR3 nucleotide sequence: TGTGCCACCAGCAGCGACGGCAATCAGCCCCAGCATTTT. Translating it yields CATSSDGNQPQHF.

This clone showed up just once. This rearrangement joins TRBV3-1 (or the pseudogene TRBV3-2) to TRBJ1-3; tentatively, D is TRBD1 (5 bases). V lost 4 bases and J 3 bases, leaving 22 bases between the germline ends. The CDR3 consists of 18 residues. Germline CDR1 reads LGHDT; CDR2 reads YNNKEL (reference sequence). CDR3: CASSLQPPGLGGGNTIYF. As DNA, the CDR3 is TGTGCCAGCAGCCTCCAACCCCCGGGACTCGGGGGTGGAAACACCATATATTTT.

The rearrangement links TRBV30 to TRBJ2-7; possible D gene TRBD1, 5 bases. Germline CDR1 is GTSNPN and CDR2 is SVGIG (reference sequence). The CDR3 is 11 residues long. The ends were cut back, 6 bases at V and 0 bases at J, with 6 bases in the middle. Here the CDR3 reads CACGASYEQYF. The CDR3 coding sequence is TGTGCCTGTGGGGCCTCCTACGAGCAGTACTTC.

This sequence joins TRBV9 and TRBJ1-4; 9 bases align to TRBD1. This CDR3 has 15 amino acids. Germline assignment: CDR1 SGDLS and CDR2 YYNGEE. Trimming removed 4 bases from V and 7 bases from J; junction bases left unmatched: 8. CDR3 region: CASSIRQGGGEKLFF. In DNA, the CDR3 is TGTGCCAGCAGCATCCGACAGGGGGGAGGTGAAAAACTGTTTTTT.

The V call is TRBV6-1, the J call TRBJ2-7; D gene uncertain. V was shortened by 0 bases and J by 3 bases, with 6 bases between the two germline ends. Germline assignment: CDR1 MNHNS and CDR2 SASEGT. The length of the CDR3 is 13 residues. CDR3 bases: TGTGCCAGCAGTGAAGCCATTAACTACGAGCAGTACTTC. It is translated as CASSEAINYEQYF.

The rearrangement links TRBV14 to TRBJ2-1, with 8 bases identical to TRBD2. CDR3 length: 15 amino acids. The V gene end was trimmed by 4 bases and the J gene end by 8 bases; junction bases not matched to a gene: 10. The germline V gene has CDR1 SGHDN and CDR2 FVKESK. The CDR3 region is CASSPGTRGVDEQFF. Here the CDR3 DNA reads TGTGCCAGCAGCCCCGGGACTAGGGGGGTCGATGAGCAGTTCTTC.

This sequence joins TRBV29-1 and TRBJ2-7, with D unclear. V shed 4 bases and J shed 6 bases, with 16 bases lying between them. Germline CDR1 reads SQVTM; CDR2 reads ANQGSEA. The CDR3 is made up of 13 amino acids. The CDR3 DNA follows: TGCAGCGTTGGGGTCGCGATAACGGGCGAGCAGTACTTC. The encoded protein is CSVGVAITGEQYF.

The chain has TRBV19 and TRBJ1-2, with D uncertain. Germline CDR1 LNHDA, CDR2 SQIVND (reference sequence). V gave up 3 bases and J gave up 2 bases, with 13 bases separating them. The CDR3 length is 15 residues. This CDR3 is CASSMNSGGNYGYTF. The DNA of the CDR3 is TGTGCCAGTAGTATGAATTCAGGCGGGAACTATGGCTACACCTTC. Looking up the rest from reference TRBV19 and TRBJ1-2 gives the full variable domain: DGGITQSPKYLFRKEGQNVTLSCEQNLNHDAMYWYRQDPGQGLRLIYYSQIVNDFQKGDIAEGYSVSREKKESFPLTVTSAQKNPTAFYLCASSMNSGGNYGYTFGSGTRLTVV.

The V gene is TRBV15, the J gene TRBJ2-5, with D hard to call. CDR3 size: 15 residues. Trimming stripped 0 bases from V and 5 bases from J, with 13 bases between. Per germline, CDR1 LNHNV and CDR2 YYDKDF (reference sequence). The CDR3 reads CATSRDQGQAETQYF. The CDR3 coding sequence is TGTGCCACCAGCAGAGATCAAGGCCAAGCTGAGACCCAGTACTTC.

The chain combines TRBV29-1 with TRBJ1-1; D is undetermined. Deletions cut 4 bases from V and 5 bases from J, with 11 bases between. The CDR3 loop spans 12 amino acids. Germline-derived CDR1 and CDR2 are SQVTM and ANQGSEA. The DNA of the CDR3 is TGCAGCGTTGCCACCTGGGGTACTGAAGCTTTCTTT. It translates to CSVATWGTEAFF.

V and J are TRBV7-8 and TRBJ1-1; D is unclear. Deletions cut 3 bases from V and 4 bases from J, with 18 bases between. There are 16 residues in the CDR3. CDR1 is SGHVS, CDR2 FQNEAQ, per germline. This CDR3 reads CASSFVVGSSGTEAFF. In DNA, the CDR3 is TGTGCCAGCAGCTTCGTTGTTGGGTCTTCAGGCACTGAAGCTTTCTTT.

The CDR3 reads CASSERARWSPGELFF. In DNA, the CDR3 is TGTGCCAGCAGTGAAAGGGCTAGGTGGAGCCCCGGGGAGCTGTTTTTT. The chain combines TRBV2 with TRBJ2-2; D remains ambiguous. The CDR3 spans 16 residues. CDR1 is SNHLY, CDR2 FYNNEI, per germline. Trimming took 2 bases from V and 6 from J, leaving 16 bases between them.

The CDR3 DNA reads as TGTGCCAGCAGCCAAGGCAAGACCCAGTACTTC. It is translated as CASSQGKTQYF. This chain connects TRBV3-1 (or the pseudogene TRBV3-2) to TRBJ2-5; D remains unclear. Germline CDR1 LGHDT, CDR2 YNNKEL (reference sequence). The CDR3 contains 11 residues. The V end lost 1 base, the J end lost 6 bases, and 3 bases lay between the germline ends.

This chain uses TRBV6-2 or TRBV6-3 with TRBJ1-1; D is ambiguous. This CDR3 region has 12 residues. Per germline, CDR1 MNHEY and CDR2 SVGEGT. V dropped 6 bases and J dropped 4 bases, with 9 bases sitting between them. CDR3 DNA: TGTGCCAGCAGCTGGGTTAGCACTGAAGCTTTCTTT. Its translation: CASSWVSTEAFF.

The CDR3 sequence: CSVVIALRETQYF. The CDR3 DNA sequence: TGCAGCGTTGTTATAGCGTTACGAGAAACGCAGTATTTT. The V and J genes are TRBV29-1 and TRBJ2-3; a possible D gene is TRBD2 (5 bases). V gave up 4 bases and J gave up 9 bases, with 17 bases separating them. CDR3 length: 13 residues. Germline CDR1 SQVTM, CDR2 ANQGSEA.

The DNA for the CDR3 is TGTGCCAGCAGCACACAGGGCCGGGAGCTGTTTTTT. This encodes CASSTQGRELFF. The V and J genes are TRBV5-6 and TRBJ2-2; the D gene is possibly TRBD1 (6 bases). CDR3 length: 12 residues. V lost 4 bases to trimming and J lost 9 bases, with 10 bases between them. The germline gives CDR1 SGHDT, CDR2 YYEEEE.

The chain has TRBV30 and TRBJ1-2, with D possibly matching TRBD1 (6 bases). This CDR3 contains 14 residues. V lost 1 base, J lost 5 bases, and 14 bases lay in between. CDR1 is GTSNPN and CDR2 is SVGIG in the germline V gene (reference sequence). CDR3 nucleotides: TGTGCCTGGAGTGCCCGAGGGGGATGGTATGGCTACACCTTC. Residues: CAWSARGGWYGYTF.

About this clone: Compared with germline, one end of the junction differs, possibly owing to a read error. The chain carries TRBV19 and TRBJ1-1, with D uncertain. This CDR3 has 14 residues. Looked up from germline, CDR1 is LNHDA and CDR2 is SQIVND (reference sequence). The CDR3 DNA sequence: TGTGCCAGTAGTATGGATTATCGGAACTCTGAAGCTTTCTTT. Protein sequence: CASSMDYRNSEAFF.

The chain has TRBV19 and TRBJ1-1; TRBD1 matches at 10 bases. This CDR3 has 14 amino acids. CDR1 LNHDA and CDR2 SQIVND come from the germline V gene (reference sequence). V lost 5 bases to trimming and J lost 6 bases; unmatched junction nucleotides: 6. This chain's CDR3 is CASSLRDRGPEAFF. The CDR3 nucleotides read TGTGCCAGTAGTCTCCGGGACAGGGGCCCTGAAGCTTTCTTT.

The chain has TRBV11-3 and TRBJ2-1; D call uncertain. This CDR3 comprises 12 residues. Germline V gives CDR1 SGHNT, CDR2 YENEEA. V gave up 5 bases and J gave up 3 bases, with 5 bases separating them. The CDR3, as DNA: TGTGCCAGCAGCCGACGCTACAATGAGCAGTTCTTC. Translating gives CASSRRYNEQFF. Using reference TRBV11-3 and TRBJ2-1 for the parts outside the CDR3, the full variable domain is EAGVVQSPRYKIIEKKQPVAFWCNPISGHNTLYWYLQNLGQGPELLIRYENEEAVDDSQLPKDRFSAERLKGVDSTLKIQPAELGDSAVYLCASSRRYNEQFFGPGTRLTVL.